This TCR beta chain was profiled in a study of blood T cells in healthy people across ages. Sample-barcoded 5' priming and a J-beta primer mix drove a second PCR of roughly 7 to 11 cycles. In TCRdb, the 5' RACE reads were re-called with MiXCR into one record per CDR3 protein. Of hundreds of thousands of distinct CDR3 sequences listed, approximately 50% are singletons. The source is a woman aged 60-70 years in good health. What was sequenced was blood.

The DNA for the CDR3 is TGCAGTGCTAGAGTGCCGGCCGGGAGTAGGTACGAGCAGTACTTC. The encoded protein is CSARVPAGSRYEQYF. This chain joins TRBV20-1 and TRBJ2-7; weak D call: TRBD2 (6 bases). The V and J ends lost 1 base and 4 bases respectively, with 17 bases between them. The CDR3 length is 15 residues. Germline values: CDR1 DFQATT, CDR2 SNEGSKA (reference sequence).